The 26 T cell receptor beta chains below were found in one sample sequenced in a study. One entry per CDR3 protein results from TCRdb running MiXCR on the reads. Seen here are over 14,000 distinct CDR3 sequences, around 35% observed once, and the top ten hold 15% to 20%. What was sequenced was blood. The receptors were gathered from a human donor.

With respect to this clonotype: A much more abundant neighbour one base away suggests this may be a read error. This sequence joins TRBV29-1 and TRBJ1-5; D unclear. This CDR3 spans 10 amino acids. Germline CDR1 SQVTM, CDR2 ANQGSEA. The V and J ends lost 7 bases and 13 bases respectively, with 14 bases between them. DNA of the CDR3: TGCAGCGCTCACACAGATACGCAGCATTTT. Translation gives CSAHTDTQHF.

V usage is TRBV5-1 and J usage is TRBJ1-1; maybe TRBD1 (5 bases). This CDR3 is built from 17 residues. Trimming removed 1 base at V and 12 bases at J, with 28 bases between. Germline V CDR1 and CDR2: SGHRS, YFSETQ. The CDR3: CASSLSPGTGANVLTFF. CDR3 DNA: TGCGCCAGCAGCTTGTCTCCCGGGACTGGGGCCAACGTCCTGACTTTCTTT.

This clonotype was recorded many times. The gene calls are TRBV4-3 and TRBJ2-5, with 7 bases identical to TRBD2. Germline V gene sequence: CDR1 LGHNA, CDR2 YSLEER. V lost 1 base, J lost 5 bases, and 10 bases stayed unmatched. This CDR3 is built from 16 residues. CDR3 sequence (DNA): TGCGCCAGCAGCCAAGGGGGGACTCACGGGAGGGAGACCCAGTACTTC. It specifies CASSQGGTHGRETQYF.

The V call is TRBV12-3 or TRBV12-4, the J call TRBJ2-5; a weak D match, TRBD2 (6 bases). The CDR3 loop spans 15 amino acids. The V and J ends lost 6 bases and 11 bases respectively, with 25 bases between them. CDR3 DNA: TGTGCCAGCAGCACTGGGGGTCTAGCGCTCAATGAGCAGTACTTC. Its translation is CASSTGGLALNEQYF.

By share, this clonotype counts as medium-sized. The chain couples TRBV29-1 to TRBJ2-3; D uncertain. V dropped 5 bases and J dropped 2 bases, with 5 bases sitting between them. The CDR3 runs 11 residues. In germline, CDR1 is SQVTM, CDR2 ANQGSEA. CDR3 amino acids: CSVIPTDTQYF. Written as DNA, the CDR3 is TGCAGCGTTATACCCACAGATACGCAGTATTTT.

This clonotype ranks as medium-sized. This sequence joins TRBV4-2 and TRBJ1-1; D unresolved. The CDR3 length is 12 residues. The V gene's germline CDR1 is LGHNA and CDR2 YNFKEQ. V was trimmed by 4 bases and J by 0 bases, leaving 3 bases between them. The CDR3 is CASSLMNTEAFF. The DNA for the CDR3 is TGTGCCAGCAGCCTTATGAACACTGAAGCTTTCTTT.

This clonotype was observed many times. V and J are TRBV4-3 and TRBJ2-5, with a possible D match to TRBD1 (5 bases). The CDR3 consists of 16 residues. Trimming cost V 0 bases and J 2 bases, with 13 bases left between them. Germline V gene sequence: CDR1 LGHNA, CDR2 YSLEER. CDR3 in amino acids: CASSQDPAGSQETQYF. In nucleotides, the CDR3 is TGCGCCAGCAGCCAAGATCCGGCAGGGTCACAAGAGACCCAGTACTTC.

This clonotype came up many times. This chain connects TRBV4-3 to TRBJ1-2; no clear D. V lost 1 base to trimming and J lost 3 bases, with 15 bases between them. Germline V CDR1 and CDR2: LGHNA, YSLEER. The CDR3 sequence is 16 residues long. CDR3 sequence: CASSQGGSGGYYGYTF. In DNA form, the CDR3 reads TGCGCCAGCAGCCAAGGGGGTTCGGGTGGATACTATGGCTACACCTTC.

V gene TRBV30 combines with J gene TRBJ2-1; no clear D. V lost 0 bases, J lost 8 bases, and 11 bases lay in between. Germline V CDR1 and CDR2: GTSNPN, SVGIG (reference sequence). The CDR3 totals 13 residues. CDR3 region: CAWSVRGRDEQFF. Written as DNA, the CDR3 is TGTGCCTGGAGTGTACGTGGAAGAGATGAGCAGTTCTTC.

This clonotype has a count of ten or more. The chain recombines TRBV4-3 with TRBJ2-2; 8 nucleotides align to TRBD1. V lost 1 base and J lost 3; bases outside the gene matches: 4. Germline CDR1 is LGHNA and CDR2 is YSLEER. The CDR3 is made up of 16 amino acids. The CDR3 DNA is TGCGCCAGCAGCCAAGTCAGGGGGCGCCACACCGGGGAGCTGTTTTTT. It is translated as CASSQVRGRHTGELFF.

The sample holds many counts of this clonotype. CDR3 loop: CASSQILAGGGNTIYF. The CDR3 coding sequence is TGTGCCAGCAGCCAAATACTCGCAGGGGGGGGAAACACCATATATTTT. V usage is TRBV4-2 and J usage is TRBJ1-3; 7 positions agree with TRBD1. CDR3 length equals 16 residues. The ends lost 2 bases at V and 4 bases at J; junction bases unmatched: 8. Germline V CDR1 and CDR2: LGHNA, YNFKEQ.

This chain uses TRBV5-1 with TRBJ2-1; TRBD1 aligns across 9 bases. Germline V gives CDR1 SGHRS, CDR2 YFSETQ. Trimming at V came to 0 bases and at J to 8 bases, leaving 9 bases not matched to a gene. The CDR3 has 16 residues. The CDR3 DNA reads as TGCGCCAGCAGCTTGGCGACAGGGGGGGTTAAGGATGAGCAGTTCTTC. Translating it yields CASSLATGGVKDEQFF.

This clonotype was detected ten times or more. The J gene is TRBJ2-2, the V gene TRBV10-3; maybe TRBD2 (6 bases). CDR3 length equals 17 residues. CDR1 ENHRY and CDR2 SYGVKD come from the germline V gene. V was shortened by 4 bases and J by 1 base, with 16 bases between the two germline ends. The CDR3 DNA reads TGTGCCATCAGTGCCCGTAGCGGAGAGGGGAACACCGGGGAGCTGTTTTTT. It translates to CAISARSGEGNTGELFF.

This clonotype was counted many times. This chain links TRBV4-3 with TRBJ2-1; TRBD1 matches 9 bases. There are 15 residues in the CDR3. Per the germline V gene, CDR1 is LGHNA and CDR2 is YSLEER. The ends lost 0 bases at V and 9 bases at J; junction bases unmatched: 6. The CDR3 coding sequence is TGCGCCAGCAGCCAAGAGGGACAGGGCCAAGGTGAGCAGTTCTTC. This translates into CASSQEGQGQGEQFF.

This clonotype has a handful of counts. The chain recombines TRBV14 with TRBJ1-4; D unclear. Trimming shortened V by 8 bases and J by 7 bases, and 23 bases separated the two germline ends. Germline-derived CDR1 and CDR2 are SGHDN and FVKESK. This CDR3 region has 16 residues. CDR3 amino acids: CASGPRRTSPGEKLFF. As DNA, the CDR3 is TGTGCCAGCGGCCCTCGGCGGACTTCCCCCGGTGAAAAACTGTTTTTT.

This clonotype is categorized as medium-sized. This chain links TRBV4-3 with TRBJ2-3, with 7 bases aligning to TRBD2. Per germline, CDR1 LGHNA and CDR2 YSLEER. Trimming cost V 1 base and J 4 bases; bases outside gene matches: 5. This CDR3 has 15 residues. CDR3 coding DNA: TGCGCCAGCAGCCAAGGGGGAGGGCCGGCAGATACGCAGTATTTT. This sequence encodes CASSQGGGPADTQYF.

This clonotype is medium-sized. This chain links TRBV7-3 with TRBJ2-1, with D perhaps TRBD2 (6 bases). CDR3 length equals 13 residues. The germline CDR1 and CDR2 sequences are SGHTA and FQGTGA. Trimming removed 6 bases at V and 6 bases at J, with 12 bases between. The CDR3 bases are TGTGCCAGCAGACCAGCCGGGAGCAATGAGCAGTTCTTC. Amino acids: CASRPAGSNEQFF.

This clonotype was seen many times. The V and J genes are TRBV4-3 and TRBJ2-4; D uncertain. The germline V gene encodes CDR1 LGHNA and CDR2 YSLEER. V was trimmed by 0 bases and J by 7 bases, leaving 13 bases between them. The CDR3 totals 15 residues. The CDR3 DNA is TGCGCCAGCAGCCAAGAAGGTGAACGATCGAACATTCAGTACTTC. Translation gives CASSQEGERSNIQYF.

The chain has TRBV19 and TRBJ2-1, with D possibly matching TRBD2 (5 bases). This CDR3 has 13 amino acids. V lost 10 bases and J 0 bases, leaving 10 bases between the germline ends. Germline lookup yields CDR1 LNHDA and CDR2 SQIVND (reference sequence). The CDR3 DNA is TGTGCCACCTCAACTAGCTCCTACAATGAGCAGTTCTTC. Translated, it gives CATSTSSYNEQFF.

This clonotype was counted many times. The V gene is TRBV4-3, the J gene TRBJ1-4; 7 bases map to TRBD1. The ends lost 0 bases at V and 7 bases at J; junction bases unmatched: 14. This CDR3 is built from 18 residues. The germline V gene encodes CDR1 LGHNA and CDR2 YSLEER. CDR3 DNA sequence: TGCGCCAGCAGCCAAGATCCAAAGACCGGGACAGTAGGTGAAAAACTGTTTTTT. As protein: CASSQDPKTGTVGEKLFF.

V and J are TRBV18 and TRBJ1-1; the D gene is possibly TRBD1 (5 bases). V was shortened by 4 bases and J by 0 bases, with 9 bases between the two germline ends. The length of the CDR3 is 14 residues. CDR1 is KGHSH, CDR2 LQKENI, per germline. CDR3: CASSQGHLNTEAFF. DNA of the CDR3: TGTGCCAGCTCACAGGGGCACCTGAACACTGAAGCTTTCTTT.

The chain employs TRBV20-1 and TRBJ1-1; a weak D match, TRBD1 (5 bases). The CDR3 covers 21 residues. CDR1 is DFQATT, CDR2 SNEGSKA, per germline (reference sequence). Trimming stripped 1 base from V and 5 bases from J, with 35 bases between. CDR3 sequence (DNA): TGCAGTGCTAGAGTAGGGGCTGTTTTTGTACAAAGCTGTAACACCTATACTGAAGCTTTCTTT. This translates into CSARVGAVFVQSCNTYTEAFF.

With regard to this clonotype: A much bigger clone sits one base away, suggesting this may be a read error. V is TRBV18 and J is TRBJ1-2; D remains ambiguous. Germline V lookup: CDR1 KGHSH, CDR2 LQKENI. The length of the CDR3 is 12 residues. CDR3 sequence (DNA): TGTGCCAGCTCACCGGGAAACTATGGCCACACCTTC. This codes for CASSPGNYGHTF.

By share, this clonotype ranks as medium-sized (0.01 to 0.1%). The chain joins TRBV4-2 to TRBJ1-4, with a tentative D call TRBD1 (5 bases). The CDR3 contains 16 residues. V was clipped by 0 bases and J by 7 bases, with 15 bases between them. Germline V gene data show CDR1 as LGHNA and CDR2 as YNFKEQ. The CDR3 region is CASSQEGQGGIEKLFF. The CDR3 nucleotides are TGTGCCAGCAGCCAAGAGGGGCAGGGAGGCATTGAAAAACTGTTTTTT.

This chain uses TRBV11-2 with TRBJ2-1, with 9 nucleotides matching TRBD1. Germline loops: CDR1 SGHAT, CDR2 FQNNGV. The CDR3 contains 15 residues. V gave up 5 bases and J gave up 12 bases; unmatched junction bases: 14. The CDR3 nucleotides read TGTGCCAGCAGCGATACGGGACAGGGCCTTAACATGCAGTTCTTC. Residues: CASSDTGQGLNMQFF. The variable domain in full, with the rest retrieved from reference TRBV11-2 and TRBJ2-1, is EAGVAQSPRYKIIEKRQSVAFWCNPISGHATLYWYQQILGQGPKLLIQFQNNGVVDDSQLPKDRFSAERLKGVDSTLKIQPAKLEDSAVYLCASSDTGQGLNMQFFGPGTRLTVL.

V usage is TRBV30 and J usage is TRBJ1-3; 9 bases are shared with TRBD1. The CDR3 has 17 amino acids. Germline CDR1 reads GTSNPN; CDR2 reads SVGIG (reference sequence). The V gene end was trimmed by 2 bases and the J gene end by 1 base; junction bases not matched to a gene: 9. The CDR3 region has the DNA TGTGCCTGGAGTACGGGACAGGGAAAAGGTTCTGGAAACACCATATATTTT. Residues: CAWSTGQGKGSGNTIYF.